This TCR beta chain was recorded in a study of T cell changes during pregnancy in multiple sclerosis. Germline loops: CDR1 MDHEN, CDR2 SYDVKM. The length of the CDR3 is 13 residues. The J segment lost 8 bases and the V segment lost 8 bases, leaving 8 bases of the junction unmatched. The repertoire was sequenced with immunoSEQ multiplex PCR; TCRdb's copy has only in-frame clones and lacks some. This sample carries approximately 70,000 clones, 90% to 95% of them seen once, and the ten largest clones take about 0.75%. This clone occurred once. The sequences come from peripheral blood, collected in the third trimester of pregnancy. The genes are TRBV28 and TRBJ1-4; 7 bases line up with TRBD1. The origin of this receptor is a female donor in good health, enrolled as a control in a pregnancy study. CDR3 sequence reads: CASLTGVGEKLFF. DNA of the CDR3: TGTGCCAGCCTTACAGGGGTCGGGGAAAAACTGTTTTTT.